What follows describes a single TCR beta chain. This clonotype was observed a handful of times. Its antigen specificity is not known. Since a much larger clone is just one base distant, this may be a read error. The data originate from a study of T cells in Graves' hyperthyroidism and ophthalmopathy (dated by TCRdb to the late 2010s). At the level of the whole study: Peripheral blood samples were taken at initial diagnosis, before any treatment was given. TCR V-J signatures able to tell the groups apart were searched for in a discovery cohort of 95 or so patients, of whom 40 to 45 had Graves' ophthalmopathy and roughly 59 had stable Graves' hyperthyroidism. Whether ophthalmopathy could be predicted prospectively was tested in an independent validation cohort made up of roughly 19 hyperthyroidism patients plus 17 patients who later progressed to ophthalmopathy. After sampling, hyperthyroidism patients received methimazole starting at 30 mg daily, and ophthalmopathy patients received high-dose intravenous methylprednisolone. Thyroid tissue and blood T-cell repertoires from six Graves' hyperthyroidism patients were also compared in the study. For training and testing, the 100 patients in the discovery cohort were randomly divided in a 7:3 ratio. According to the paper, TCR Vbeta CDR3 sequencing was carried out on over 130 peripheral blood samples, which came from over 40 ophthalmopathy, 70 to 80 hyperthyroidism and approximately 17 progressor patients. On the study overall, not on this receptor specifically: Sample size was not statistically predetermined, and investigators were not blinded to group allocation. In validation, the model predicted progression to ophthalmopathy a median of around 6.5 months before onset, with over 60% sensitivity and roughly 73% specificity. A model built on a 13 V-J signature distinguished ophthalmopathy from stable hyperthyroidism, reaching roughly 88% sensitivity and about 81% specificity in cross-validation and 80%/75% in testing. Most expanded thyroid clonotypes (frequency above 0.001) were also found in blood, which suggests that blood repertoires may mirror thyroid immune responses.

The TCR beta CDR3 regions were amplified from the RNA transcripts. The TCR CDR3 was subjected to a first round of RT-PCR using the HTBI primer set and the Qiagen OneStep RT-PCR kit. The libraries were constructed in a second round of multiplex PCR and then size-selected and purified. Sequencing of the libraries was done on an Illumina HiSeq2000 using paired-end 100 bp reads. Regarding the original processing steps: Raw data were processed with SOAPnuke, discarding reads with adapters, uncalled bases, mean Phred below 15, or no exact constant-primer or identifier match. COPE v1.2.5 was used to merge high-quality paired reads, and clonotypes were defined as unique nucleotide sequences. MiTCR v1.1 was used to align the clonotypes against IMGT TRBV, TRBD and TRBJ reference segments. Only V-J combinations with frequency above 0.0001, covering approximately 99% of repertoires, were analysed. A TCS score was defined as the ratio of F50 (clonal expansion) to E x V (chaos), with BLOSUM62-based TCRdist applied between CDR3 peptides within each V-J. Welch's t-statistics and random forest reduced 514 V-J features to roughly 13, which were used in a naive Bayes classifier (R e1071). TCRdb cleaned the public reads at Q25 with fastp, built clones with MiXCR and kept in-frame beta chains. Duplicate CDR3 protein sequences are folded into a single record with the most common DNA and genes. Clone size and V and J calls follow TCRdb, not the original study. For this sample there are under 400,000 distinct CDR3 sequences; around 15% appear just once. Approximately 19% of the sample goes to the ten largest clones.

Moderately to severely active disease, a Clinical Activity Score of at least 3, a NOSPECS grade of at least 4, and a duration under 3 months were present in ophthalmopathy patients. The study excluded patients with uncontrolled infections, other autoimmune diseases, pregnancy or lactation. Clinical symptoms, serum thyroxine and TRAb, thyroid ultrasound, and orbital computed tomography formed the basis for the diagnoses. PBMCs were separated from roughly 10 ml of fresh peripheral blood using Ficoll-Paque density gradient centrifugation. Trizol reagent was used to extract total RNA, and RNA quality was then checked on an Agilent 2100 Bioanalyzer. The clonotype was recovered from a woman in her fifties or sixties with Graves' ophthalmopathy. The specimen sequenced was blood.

The CDR3 region: CASSLDGVGNTEALF. The sequenced DNA: TGCGCCAGCAGCTTGGACGGGGTCGGGAACACTGAAGCTCTCTTT. The rearrangement combines TRBV5-1 with TRBJ1-1; no D gene call is confident. CDR1 and CDR2 are read off the germline V gene as SGHRS and YFSETQ. The CDR3 measures 15 amino acids from cysteine to phenylalanine. Only the CDR3 DNA stays, 45 bases, in frame from base 1.